The 5 T cell receptor beta chains presented below share a single source sample, sequenced in a study of blood T cell repertoires in COVID-19. Libraries were prepared by immunoSEQ multiplex PCR; TCRdb keeps only in-frame clonotypes and omits some of them. The table includes around 150,000 clones, over 75% detected once. Sequenced: PBMCs or T cells enriched from blood (not recorded which). The receptors here all came from a man aged 50 to 59 who had recovered from COVID-19.

The chain combines TRBV19 with TRBJ2-3; D perhaps matches TRBD2 (5 bases). Trimming removed 7 bases from V and 2 bases from J, with 13 bases in between. Germline V lookup: CDR1 LNHDA, CDR2 SQIVND (reference sequence). The CDR3 has 14 amino acids. The CDR3 loop reads CASKRERNTDTQYF. CDR3 in DNA: TGTGCCAGTAAGAGGGAGCGAAACACAGATACGCAGTATTTT.

This chain uses TRBV11-2 with TRBJ1-3; the D gene is possibly TRBD1 (6 bases). Per the germline V gene, CDR1 is SGHAT and CDR2 is FQNNGV. V dropped 0 bases and J dropped 3 bases, with 18 bases sitting between them. The length of the CDR3 is 18 residues. In DNA form, the CDR3 reads TGTGCCAGCAGCTTAGATCCCCTACCGGGACAATTTGGAAACACCATATATTTT. Its protein is CASSLDPLPGQFGNTIYF. Full variable domain (missing parts from reference TRBV11-2 and TRBJ1-3): EAGVAQSPRYKIIEKRQSVAFWCNPISGHATLYWYQQILGQGPKLLIQFQNNGVVDDSQLPKDRFSAERLKGVDSTLKIQPAKLEDSAVYLCASSLDPLPGQFGNTIYFGEGSWLTVV.

J is TRBJ2-1 and V is TRBV18; 7 nucleotides agree with TRBD1. J lost 13 bases, V lost 4 bases, and 10 bases had no gene match. In germline, CDR1 is KGHSH, CDR2 LQKENI. The CDR3 extends over 13 amino acids. The CDR3 is CASSLRDSYRQFF. For the CDR3, the DNA is TGTGCCAGCTCACTCCGGGACAGTTACCGCCAGTTCTTC. The full variable domain, rest sourced from reference TRBV18 and TRBJ2-1, is NAGVMQNPRHLVRRRGQEARLRCSPMKGHSHVYWYRQLPEEGLKFMVYLQKENIIDESGMPKERFSAEFPKEGPSILRIQQVVRGDSAAYFCASSLRDSYRQFFGPGTRLTVL.

V is TRBV5-1 and J is TRBJ2-5; 11 bases fit TRBD2. The ends lost 0 bases at V and 0 bases at J; junction bases unmatched: 7. Germline assignment: CDR1 SGHRS and CDR2 YFSETQ. This CDR3 comprises 18 residues. The CDR3 DNA reads TGCGCCAGCAGCTTGGAGTTAGCGGGGGGGCCATACCAAGAGACCCAGTACTTC. This gives the protein CASSLELAGGPYQETQYF.

The V call is TRBV10-3, the J call TRBJ1-3; D may be TRBD1 (6 bases). This CDR3 spans 14 amino acids. CDR1 is ENHRY, CDR2 SYGVKD, per germline. Deletions cut 2 bases from V and 4 bases from J, with 9 bases between. This CDR3 is CAISEPGVGNTIYF. The CDR3 bases are TGTGCCATCAGTGAGCCAGGGGTGGGAAACACCATATATTTT.